Sequencing of this TCR beta chain was carried out in a study of T cell responses to AZD1222 COVID-19 vaccine. Study-level findings and limits: The study sampled repertoires only after the peak T cell response. Across spike, vaccine-associated CD4 TCRs were found, dominant at 160-218 and 743-854. White British people made up most donors, females outnumbered males, and clonal diversity was possibly underestimated.

Regarding this clone: Its specificity is unknown.

Second doses that came at about 4 or about 12 weeks were put together. Libraries were prepared by immunoSEQ multiplex PCR; TCRdb keeps only in-frame clonotypes and omits some of them. The data contain some 200,000 clones, around 90% of them singletons. Germline CDR1 MDHEN, CDR2 SYDVKM. Trimming removed 2 bases from V and 2 bases from J, with 9 bases in between. The length of the CDR3 is 14 residues. The genes are TRBV28 and TRBJ2-5; D may match TRBD1 or TRBD2 (6 bases each). The receptor comes from an adult who received the AZD1222 COVID-19 vaccine. The source was peripheral blood, collected 28 days after the second AZD1222 dose. DNA for the CDR3: TGTGCCAGCAGTTTAGGGGGGCAGCAAGAGACCCAGTACTTC. It translates to CASSLGGQQETQYF.